These 18 T cell receptor beta chains came from one sample sequenced in a study of T cell responses to AZD1222 COVID-19 vaccine. Produced via immunoSEQ multiplex PCR; TCRdb's table is partial and in-frame only. The sample includes 120,000 to 150,000 clones, approximately 85% seen only once; the top ten take about 3.8%. The input for sequencing was peripheral blood, taken on day 0 of MenACWY control vaccination. The receptors derive from an adult in good health.

This clone was recorded a few times. The chain couples TRBV27 to TRBJ1-5, with TRBD1 matching over 7 bases. This CDR3 has 17 amino acids. The junction had 11 bases not matched to a gene; V was cut back by 5 bases and J by 1 base. The germline V gene encodes CDR1 MNHEY and CDR2 SMNVEV (reference sequence). CDR3 in amino acids: CASSPSPQGTSNQPQHF. The CDR3 coding sequence is TGTGCCAGCAGTCCAAGCCCACAGGGGACGAGCAATCAGCCCCAGCATTTT.

The V and J genes are TRBV27 and TRBJ1-1; D uncertain. Germline V gene sequence: CDR1 MNHEY, CDR2 SMNVEV (reference sequence). The ends were cut back, 0 bases at V and 1 base at J, with 12 bases in the middle. CDR3 length: 16 amino acids. CDR3 in amino acids: CASSLSTSRQNTEAFF. CDR3 nucleotides: TGTGCCAGCAGTTTATCCACTTCTCGACAGAACACTGAAGCTTTCTTT.

V gene TRBV11-1 combines with J gene TRBJ1-1; 9 bases match TRBD1. This CDR3 region has 14 residues. Germline CDR1 reads SGHAT; CDR2 reads FQDESV (reference sequence). The V and J ends lost 5 bases and 4 bases, in that order; junction bases with no gene match: 5. The CDR3 loop reads CASSRGTGRTEAFF. Written as DNA, the CDR3 is TGTGCCAGCAGCCGAGGGACAGGGCGCACTGAAGCTTTCTTT.

J is TRBJ2-3 and V is TRBV3-1 (or the pseudogene TRBV3-2), with TRBD2 as a possible D gene (6 bases). The CDR3 is 16 amino acids. Trimming removed 4 bases at V and 2 bases at J, with 16 bases between. CDR1 and CDR2 (germline): LGHDT, YNNKEL (reference sequence). In DNA, the CDR3 is TGTGCCAGCAGCCCTGCCCGGACGGGACTCACAGATACGCAGTATTTT. This codes for CASSPARTGLTDTQYF.

This clone is a singleton in its sample. The chain employs TRBV5-6 and TRBJ2-7; TRBD2 agrees at 12 bases. This CDR3 has 15 residues. From germline, CDR1 is SGHDT and CDR2 YYEEEE. The V and J ends lost 3 bases and 4 bases, in that order; junction bases with no gene match: 5. DNA for the CDR3: TGTGCCAGCAGCTCTAGCGGGGGGGCCCTTTACGAGCAGTACGTC. This sequence encodes CASSSSGGALYEQYV.

The J gene is TRBJ2-4, the V gene TRBV28; no definite D call. The CDR3 runs 13 residues. Trimming shortened V by 5 bases and J by 0 bases, and 5 bases separated the two germline ends. In germline, CDR1 is MDHEN, CDR2 SYDVKM. The CDR3 DNA follows: TGTGCCAGCAGTATCGGAGCCAAAAACATTCAGTACTTC. Translating it yields CASSIGAKNIQYF.

The chain combines TRBV3-1 (or the pseudogene TRBV3-2) with TRBJ1-6; 8 bases line up with TRBD1. CDR1 is LGHDT and CDR2 is YNNKEL in the germline V gene (reference sequence). The length of the CDR3 is 14 residues. The V gene end was trimmed by 4 bases and the J gene end by 8 bases; junction bases not matched to a gene: 4. The DNA for the CDR3 is TGTGCCAGCAGCCCTGGACAGGGCGATTCACCCCTCCACTTT. This gives the protein CASSPGQGDSPLHF.

This clone occurred a few times. In DNA, the CDR3 is TGTGCCAGCAGCTTAGCGGGGGGAGACTACGAGCAGTACTTC. Translation gives CASSLAGGDYEQYF. V is TRBV5-5 and J is TRBJ2-7; 9 nucleotides line up with TRBD2. The CDR3 contains 14 residues. CDR1 and CDR2 (germline): SGHKS, YYEKEE (reference sequence). The V and J ends lost 2 bases and 3 bases, in that order; junction bases with no gene match: 3. The full variable domain, completed using reference TRBV5-5 and TRBJ2-7, is DAGVTQSPTHLIKTRGQQVTLRCSPISGHKSVSWYQQVLGQGPQFIFQYYEKEERGRGNFPDRFSARQFPNYSSELNVNALLLGDSALYLCASSLAGGDYEQYFGPGTRLTVT.

V gene TRBV24-1 combines with J gene TRBJ1-5; 8 bases agree with TRBD1. The junction had 3 bases not matched to a gene; V was cut back by 2 bases and J by 1 base. CDR1 is KGHDR and CDR2 is SFDVKD in the germline V gene. The CDR3 covers 16 residues. DNA for the CDR3: TGTGCCACCAGTGATTCGGACAGGGACAGCAATCAGCCCCAGCATTTT. It encodes CATSDSDRDSNQPQHF.

The rearrangement uses TRBV28 and TRBJ1-2; D possibly corresponds to TRBD1 (5 bases). This CDR3 region has 11 residues. Germline CDR1 reads MDHEN; CDR2 reads SYDVKM. V was cut by 8 bases and J by 4 bases, with 8 bases left in between. CDR3 region: CASGATYGYTF. CDR3 nucleotides: TGTGCCAGCGGGGCCACCTATGGCTACACCTTC.

V is TRBV18 and J is TRBJ2-5; tentatively, D is TRBD2 (6 bases). There are 13 residues in the CDR3. Trimming removed 3 bases at V and 5 bases at J, with 10 bases between. The germline V gene encodes CDR1 KGHSH and CDR2 LQKENI. This CDR3 is CASSPVGGETQYF. The CDR3 coding sequence is TGTGCCAGCTCACCGGTGGGAGGCGAGACCCAGTACTTC.

A single count supports this clone. The rearrangement joins TRBV18 to TRBJ2-6, with TRBD1 matching over 7 bases. The germline CDR1 and CDR2 sequences are KGHSH and LQKENI. V was pared by 3 bases and J by 0 bases, with 5 bases of the junction left unmatched. The length of the CDR3 is 17 residues. The CDR3 sequence: CASSPRQGSSGANVLTF. Here the CDR3 DNA reads TGTGCCAGCTCACCTCGACAGGGTAGCTCTGGGGCCAACGTCCTGACTTTC.

The chain links TRBV3-1 (or the pseudogene TRBV3-2) to TRBJ1-6; D possibly corresponds to TRBD1 (5 bases). The CDR3 spans 15 residues. From germline, CDR1 is LGHDT and CDR2 YNNKEL (reference sequence). Deletions cut 5 bases from V and 8 bases from J, with 16 bases between. The CDR3 loop reads CASSEATPGHSPLHF. For the CDR3, the DNA is TGTGCCAGCAGCGAAGCCACCCCGGGGCATTCACCCCTCCACTTT.

The chain is built from TRBV28 and TRBJ2-3; D not certain. The CDR3 has 12 residues. V lost 5 bases, J lost 6 bases, and 9 bases lay in between. Per germline, CDR1 MDHEN and CDR2 SYDVKM. The CDR3 coding sequence is TGTGCCAGCAGTCTGCGATGGGATACGCAGTATTTT. Translating it yields CASSLRWDTQYF.

This sequence joins TRBV2 and TRBJ1-1; TRBD1 might be the D (5 bases). Per germline, CDR1 SNHLY and CDR2 FYNNEI. CDR3 length: 14 residues. V lost 6 bases and J lost 0, with 11 bases in between. The CDR3 here is CASRVQGLNTEAFF. The CDR3 DNA reads TGTGCCAGCAGGGTCCAGGGACTGAACACTGAAGCTTTCTTT.

The genes are TRBV6-5 and TRBJ1-1; 9 positions agree with TRBD1. Germline CDR1 is MNHEY and CDR2 is SVGAGI. With V trimmed by 0 bases and J by 5 bases, 1 base remained unmatched. This CDR3 has 14 amino acids. The DNA for the CDR3 is TGTGCCAGCAGTTACTCCGGACAGGGGACTGAAGCTTTCTTT. As protein: CASSYSGQGTEAFF.

The rearrangement joins TRBV5-1 to TRBJ2-3; D remains unclear. Germline assignment: CDR1 SGHRS and CDR2 YFSETQ. The CDR3 has 14 residues. Trimming cost V 3 bases and J 3 bases, with 11 bases left between them. CDR3 in DNA: TGCGCCAGCAGCTCCGGGTTGCGGACAGATACGCAGTATTTT. Translation: CASSSGLRTDTQYF.

This clone appeared once. The CDR3 is CASSKADSRNSPLHF. CDR3 DNA: TGTGCCAGCAGCAAGGCAGACAGTCGAAATTCACCCCTCCACTTT. This chain links TRBV21-1 with TRBJ1-6; no DNA check was done on the table's D call, TRBD1. TRBV21-1 is tagged as a pseudogene. The CDR3 extends over 15 amino acids.